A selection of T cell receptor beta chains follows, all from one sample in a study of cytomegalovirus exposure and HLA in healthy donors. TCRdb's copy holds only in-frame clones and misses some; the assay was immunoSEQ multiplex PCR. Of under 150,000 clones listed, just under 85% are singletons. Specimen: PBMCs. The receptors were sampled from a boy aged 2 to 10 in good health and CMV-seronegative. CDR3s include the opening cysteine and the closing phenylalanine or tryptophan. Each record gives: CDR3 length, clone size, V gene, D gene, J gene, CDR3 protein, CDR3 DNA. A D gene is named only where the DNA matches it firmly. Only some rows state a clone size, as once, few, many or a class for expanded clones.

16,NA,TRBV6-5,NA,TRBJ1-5,CASSSSAGVGNQPQHF,TGTGCCAGCAGTTCCTCCGCAGGGGTCGGCAATCAGCCCCAGCATTTT
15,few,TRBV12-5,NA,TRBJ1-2,CASGLGSQGPYGYTF,TGTGCTAGTGGTTTGGGGTCGCAGGGGCCCTATGGCTACACCTTC
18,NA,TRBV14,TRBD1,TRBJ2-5,CASSQGRTGVRPGETQYF,TGTGCCAGCAGCCAGGGGAGGACAGGGGTCCGTCCGGGGGAGACCCAGTACTTC
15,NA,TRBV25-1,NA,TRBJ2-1,CASSEWQGTYNEQFF,TGTGCCAGCAGTGAATGGCAGGGTACCTACAATGAGCAGTTCTTC
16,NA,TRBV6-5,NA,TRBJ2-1,CASSYGFRVSYNEQFF,TGTGCCAGCAGTTACGGCTTTCGGGTCTCCTACAATGAGCAGTTCTTC
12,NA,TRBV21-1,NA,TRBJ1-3,CASSREENTIYF,TGTGCCAGCAGCAGAGAGGAAAACACCATATATTTT
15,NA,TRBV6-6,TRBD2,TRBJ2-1,CASSYETSGRAGKFF,TGTGCCAGCAGTTACGAGACTAGCGGGAGGGCCGGGAAGTTCTTC
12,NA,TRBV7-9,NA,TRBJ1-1,CASSPVDTEAFF,TGTGCCAGCAGCCCGGTAGACACTGAAGCTTTCTTT
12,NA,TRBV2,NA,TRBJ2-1,CASNVDTNEQFF,TGTGCCAGCAACGTAGATACCAATGAGCAGTTCTTC
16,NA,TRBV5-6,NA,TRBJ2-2,CASSLRVDYNTGELFF,TGTGCCAGCAGCTTAAGAGTGGACTACAACACCGGGGAGCTGTTTTTT
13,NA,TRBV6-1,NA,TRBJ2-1,CASSEAPTREQFF,TGTGCCAGCAGTGAAGCGCCTACGCGGGAGCAGTTCTTC
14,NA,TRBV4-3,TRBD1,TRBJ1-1,CASSHRGQSAEAFF,TGCGCCAGCAGCCACAGGGGACAGTCCGCTGAAGCTTTCTTT
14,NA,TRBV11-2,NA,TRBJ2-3,CASSLDRRTDTQYF,TGTGCCAGCAGCTTAGATAGAAGAACAGATACGCAGTATTTT
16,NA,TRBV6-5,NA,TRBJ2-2,CASSFHPGQNTGELFF,TGTGCCAGCAGTTTCCACCCGGGACAGAACACCGGGGAGCTGTTTTTT
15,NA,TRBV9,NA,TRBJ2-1,CASSASGSSYNEQFF,TGTGCCAGCAGCGCATCGGGGAGCTCCTACAATGAGCAGTTCTTC
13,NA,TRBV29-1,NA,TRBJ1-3,CSVVGSSGNTIYF,TGCAGCGTTGTAGGGAGCTCTGGAAACACCATATATTTT
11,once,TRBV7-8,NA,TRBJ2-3,CASGPGKTQYF,TGTGCCAGCGGACCCGGGAAAACGCAGTATTTT
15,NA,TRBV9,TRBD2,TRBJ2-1,CASSVGGLAGNEQFF,TGTGCCAGCAGCGTAGGAGGACTAGCGGGGAATGAGCAGTTCTTC
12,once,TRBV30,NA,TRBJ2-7,CAWRRSTYEQYF,TGTGCCTGGAGGAGATCTACCTACGAGCAGTACTTC
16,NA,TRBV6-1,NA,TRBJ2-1,CASSEPGWGLGDEQFF,TGTGCCAGCAGTGAGCCAGGGTGGGGGCTTGGGGATGAGCAGTTCTTC
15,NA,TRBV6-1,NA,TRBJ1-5,CASSEMRMNNQPQHF,TGTGCCAGCAGTGAAATGAGGATGAACAATCAGCCCCAGCATTTT
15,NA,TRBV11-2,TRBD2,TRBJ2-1,CASSLIAGSYNEQFF,TGTGCCAGCAGCTTAATAGCGGGGTCCTACAATGAGCAGTTCTTC
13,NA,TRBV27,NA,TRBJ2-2,CASSSPPDGELFF,TGTGCCAGCAGTTCGCCTCCAGACGGGGAGCTGTTTTTT
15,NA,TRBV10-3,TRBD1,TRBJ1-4,CAISPTGTANEKLFF,TGTGCCATCAGTCCTACCGGGACAGCTAATGAAAAACTGTTTTTT
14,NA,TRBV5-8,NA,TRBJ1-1,CASSFGGMNTEAFF,TGTGCCAGCAGCTTTGGGGGCATGAACACTGAAGCTTTCTTT
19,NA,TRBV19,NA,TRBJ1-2,CASSIEGARARPANYGYTF,TGTGCCAGTAGTATAGAGGGGGCGCGAGCGAGACCCGCTAACTATGGCTACACCTTC
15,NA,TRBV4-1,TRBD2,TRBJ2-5,CASSTPGPGGETQYF,TGCGCCAGCAGCACCCCTGGACCGGGGGGAGAGACCCAGTACTTC
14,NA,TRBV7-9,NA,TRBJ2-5,CASSHLDSQETQYF,TGTGCCAGCAGCCACTTGGACAGCCAAGAGACCCAGTACTTC
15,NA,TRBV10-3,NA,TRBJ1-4,CAISVAPTGNEKLFF,TGTGCCATCAGTGTTGCCCCGACAGGAAATGAAAAACTGTTTTTT
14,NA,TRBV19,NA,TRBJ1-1,CASSIAPGNTEAFF,TGTGCCAGTAGTATAGCTCCGGGAAACACTGAAGCTTTCTTT
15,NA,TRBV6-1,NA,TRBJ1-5,CASLTSTDTGQPQHF,TGTGCCAGCTTGACCTCGACTGATACTGGTCAGCCCCAGCATTTT
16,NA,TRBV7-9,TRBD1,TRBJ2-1,CASSKAGTGIYNEQFF,TGTGCCAGCAGCAAGGCCGGGACAGGGATCTACAATGAGCAGTTCTTC
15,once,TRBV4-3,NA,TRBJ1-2,CASSQSRQMLYGYTF,TGCGCCAGCAGCCAATCCAGACAAATGCTATATGGCTACACCTTC
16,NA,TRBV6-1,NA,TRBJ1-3,CASSEAHQARRNTIYF,TGTGCCAGCAGTGAAGCGCATCAGGCCCGAAGAAACACCATATATTTT
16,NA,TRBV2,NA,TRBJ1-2,CASSWIIGDSNYGYTF,TGTGCCAGCAGTTGGATTATAGGGGACTCTAACTATGGCTACACCTTC
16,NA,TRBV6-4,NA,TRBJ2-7,CASSPQAGAGNYEQYF,TGTGCCAGCAGCCCACAGGCAGGGGCGGGTAACTACGAGCAGTACTTC
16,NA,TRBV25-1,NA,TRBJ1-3,CASSEYRGVSGNTIYF,TGTGCCAGCAGTGAATACCGCGGGGTCTCTGGAAACACCATATATTTT
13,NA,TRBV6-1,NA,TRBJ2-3,CASMDKRTDTQYF,TGTGCCAGCATGGACAAACGCACAGATACGCAGTATTTT
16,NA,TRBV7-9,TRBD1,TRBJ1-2,CASSLSSGGASEGYTF,TGTGCCAGCAGCTTATCGTCAGGGGGCGCGAGTGAGGGCTACACCTTC
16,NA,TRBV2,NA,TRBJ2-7,CASSDFRKKGAYEQYF,TGTGCCAGCAGTGACTTCAGAAAAAAGGGGGCCTACGAGCAGTACTTC
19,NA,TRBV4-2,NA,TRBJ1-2,CASSQDHRGAGVFVYGYTF,TGTGCCAGCAGCCAAGATCATCGGGGGGCGGGGGTCTTTGTCTATGGCTACACCTTC
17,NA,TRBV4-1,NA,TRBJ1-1,CASSQDPRDLSNTEAFF,TGCGCCAGCAGCCAAGACCCCCGGGACTTAAGCAACACTGAAGCTTTCTTT
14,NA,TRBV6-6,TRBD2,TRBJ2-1,CASSREGAYNEQFF,TGTGCTTCCTCGCGGGAGGGAGCCTACAATGAGCAGTTCTTC
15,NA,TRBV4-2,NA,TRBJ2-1,CASRPGDTVSDEQFF,TGTGCCAGCAGACCTGGGGACACAGTTTCCGATGAGCAGTTCTTC
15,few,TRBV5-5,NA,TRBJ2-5,CASSGGVLSLETQYF,TGTGCCAGCAGCGGAGGGGTCCTTTCTTTAGAGACCCAGTACTTC
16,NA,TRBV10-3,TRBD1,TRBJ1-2,CAISDEPGGRVGGYTF,TGTGCCATCAGTGATGAACCAGGGGGGCGCGTGGGTGGCTACACCTTC
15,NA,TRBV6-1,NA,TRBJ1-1,CASSEEGAYRVRAFF,TGTGCCAGCAGTGAAGAGGGAGCATACAGGGTTCGGGCTTTCTTT
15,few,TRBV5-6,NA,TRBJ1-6,CASSRVSSYNSPLHF,TGTGCCAGCTCTCGAGTAAGCTCCTATAATTCACCCCTCCACTTT
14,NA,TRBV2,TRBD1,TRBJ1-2,CASSNRDRGGGYTF,TGTGCCAGCAGTAACCGGGACAGGGGTGGTGGCTACACCTTC
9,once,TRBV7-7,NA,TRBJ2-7,CASAVLRYF,TGTGCTAGCGCGGTTTTAAGGTACTTC
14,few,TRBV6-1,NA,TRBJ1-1,CASSGAGLNTEAFF,TGTGCCAGCAGTGGGGCAGGATTGAACACTGAAGCTTTCTTT
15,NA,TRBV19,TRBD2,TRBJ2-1,CASSIEGLEFGEQFF,TGTGCCAGTAGTATCGAAGGACTAGAGTTCGGTGAGCAGTTCTTC
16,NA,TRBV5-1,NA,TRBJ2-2,CASSLDAQGNTGELFF,TGCGCCAGCAGCTTGGATGCACAGGGGAACACCGGGGAGCTGTTTTTT
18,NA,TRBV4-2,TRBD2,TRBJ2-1,CASSQEERGVPSYNEQFF,TGTGCCAGCAGCCAAGAGGAGCGGGGGGTCCCCTCCTACAATGAGCAGTTCTTC
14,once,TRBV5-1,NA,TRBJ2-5,CASSLRTYQETQYF,TGCGCCAGCAGCTTGAGGACTTACCAAGAGACCCAGTACTTC
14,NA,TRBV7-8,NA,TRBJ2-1,CASSPEAFYNEQFF,TGTGCCAGCAGCCCCGAAGCGTTCTACAATGAGCAGTTCTTC